This T cell receptor beta chain was profiled in a study of identical twins. Study findings and constraints: Where out-of-frame alpha sequences were twin-shared, they showed excess low generation probability. The authors noted that invariant MAIT and iNKT cells could partly confound zero-insertion analyses.

A template switching step contributed a universal primer site, while unique molecular identifiers were present in the cDNA. In TCRdb, the 5' RACE reads were re-called with MiXCR into one record per CDR3 protein. The sample lists 200,000 to 250,000 distinct CDR3 sequences; roughly a tenth were seen once. Every sampled donor was Caucasian and healthy. In its sample, this clonotype was seen a few times. Antigen unknown. Per the germline V gene, CDR1 is SEHNR and CDR2 is FQNEAQ (reference sequence). The CDR3 runs to 14 residues. With V trimmed by 3 bases and J by 4 bases, 4 bases remained unmatched. This receptor was taken from a man aged 45-60 years in good health. J is TRBJ2-5 and V is TRBV7-9, with TRBD2 matching 8 bases. Material for sequencing was memory T cells sorted from blood. CDR3 DNA: TGTGCCAGCAGCTTCGGTAGCGGGATAGAGACCCAGTACTTC. Its translation: CASSFGSGIETQYF.